This T cell receptor beta chain was recovered during a study of shared clonotypes between healthy human individuals. Study context: The plates for each donor numbered three CD4 naive, three CD4 memory, two CD8 naive and one CD8 memory.

As for this clone: What it binds is not known.

Sequencing was performed with immunoSEQ multiplex PCR; in TCRdb, only in-frame clones are kept and a portion is missing. The table lists about 680,000 clones, 60% to 75% of them singletons, with 1.5% to 2% in the top ten. V was pared by 2 bases and J by 12 bases, with 13 bases between. The germline V gene has CDR1 MDHEN and CDR2 SYDVKM. The CDR3 loop spans 12 amino acids. Broader study findings: As a rule, naive subsets had a larger estimated richness than memory subsets. Generation probability values for non-shared clonotypes were lower than those for clonotypes shared by all four donors. Genetic and exposure-history diversity was limited by the small donor number.

This chain uses TRBV28 with TRBJ1-2; no firm D call. The sequence derives from a woman between 25 and 40 years old in good health. The sequencing input was memory CD4+ T cells sorted from blood. Subset in this sample: CD45RA-negative fraction. The CDR3 is CASSLKAARHTF. The CDR3, as DNA: TGTGCCAGCAGTTTAAAGGCGGCCCGTCACACCTTC.